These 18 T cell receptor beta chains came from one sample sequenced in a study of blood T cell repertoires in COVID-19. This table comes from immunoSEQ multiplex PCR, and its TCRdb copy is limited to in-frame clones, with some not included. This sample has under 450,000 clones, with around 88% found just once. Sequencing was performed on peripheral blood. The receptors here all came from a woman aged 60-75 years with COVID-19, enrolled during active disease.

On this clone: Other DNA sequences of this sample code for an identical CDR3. The CDR3 here is CASSPLDSYEQYF. CDR3 sequence (DNA): TGTGCCAGCTCACCCTTAGACTCCTACGAGCAGTACTTC. V usage is TRBV18 and J usage is TRBJ2-7; no clear D gene. V was cut by 3 bases and J by 0 bases, with 6 bases left in between. Germline V gene data show CDR1 as KGHSH and CDR2 as LQKENI. This CDR3 has 13 residues.

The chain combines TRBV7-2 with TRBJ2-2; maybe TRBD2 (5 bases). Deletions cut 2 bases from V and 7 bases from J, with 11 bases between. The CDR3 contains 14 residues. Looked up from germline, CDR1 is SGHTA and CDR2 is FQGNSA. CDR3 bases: TGTGCCAGCAGCTTAATTGGAGGCCTCGGGGAGCTGTTTTTT. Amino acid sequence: CASSLIGGLGELFF.

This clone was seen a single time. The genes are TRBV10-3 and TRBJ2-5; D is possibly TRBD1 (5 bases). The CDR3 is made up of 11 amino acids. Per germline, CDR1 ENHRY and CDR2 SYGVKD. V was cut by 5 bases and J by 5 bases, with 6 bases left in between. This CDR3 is CAISRGETQYF. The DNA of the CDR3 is TGTGCCATCAGTAGGGGTGAGACCCAGTACTTC.

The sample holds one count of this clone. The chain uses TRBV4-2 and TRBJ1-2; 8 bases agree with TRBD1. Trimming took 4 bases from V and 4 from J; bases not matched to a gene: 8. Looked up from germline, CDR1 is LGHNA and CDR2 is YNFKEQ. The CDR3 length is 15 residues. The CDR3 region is CASSRQGQSRYGYTF. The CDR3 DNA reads TGTGCCAGCAGCCGACAGGGGCAAAGTCGCTATGGCTACACCTTC.

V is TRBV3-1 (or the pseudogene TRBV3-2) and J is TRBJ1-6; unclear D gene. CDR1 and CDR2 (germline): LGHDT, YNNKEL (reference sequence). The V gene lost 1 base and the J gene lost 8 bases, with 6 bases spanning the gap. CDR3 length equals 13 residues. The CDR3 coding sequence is TGTGCCAGCAGCCAAGTTCCGGATTCACCCCTCCACTTT. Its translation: CASSQVPDSPLHF.

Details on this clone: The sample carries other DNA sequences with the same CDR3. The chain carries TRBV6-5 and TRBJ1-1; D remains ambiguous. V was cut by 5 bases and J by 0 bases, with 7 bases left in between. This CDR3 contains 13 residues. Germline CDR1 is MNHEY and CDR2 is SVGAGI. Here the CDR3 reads CASSRGMNTEAFF. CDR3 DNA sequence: TGTGCCAGCAGTCGCGGAATGAACACTGAAGCTTTCTTT.

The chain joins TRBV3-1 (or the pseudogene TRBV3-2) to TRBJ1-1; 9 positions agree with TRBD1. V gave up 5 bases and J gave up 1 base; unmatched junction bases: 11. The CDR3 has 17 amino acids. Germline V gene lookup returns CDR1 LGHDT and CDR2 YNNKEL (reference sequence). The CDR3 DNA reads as TGTGCCAGCAGCGAAGGTACAGGGGGCGAGGGGAACACTGAAGCTTTCTTT. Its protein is CASSEGTGGEGNTEAFF.

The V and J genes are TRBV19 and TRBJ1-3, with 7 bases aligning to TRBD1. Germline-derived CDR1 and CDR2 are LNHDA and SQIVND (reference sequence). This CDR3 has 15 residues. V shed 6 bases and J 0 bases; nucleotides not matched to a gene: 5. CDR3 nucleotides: TGTGCCAGTAGCTCCGGGACAGCCTCTGGAAACACCATATATTTT. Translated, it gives CASSSGTASGNTIYF.

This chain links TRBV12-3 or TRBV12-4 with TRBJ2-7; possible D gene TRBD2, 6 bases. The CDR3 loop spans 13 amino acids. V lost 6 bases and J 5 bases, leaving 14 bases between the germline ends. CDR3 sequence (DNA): TGTGCCAGCAGCCTAGGAGGGTGGAACGAGCAGTACTTC. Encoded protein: CASSLGGWNEQYF.

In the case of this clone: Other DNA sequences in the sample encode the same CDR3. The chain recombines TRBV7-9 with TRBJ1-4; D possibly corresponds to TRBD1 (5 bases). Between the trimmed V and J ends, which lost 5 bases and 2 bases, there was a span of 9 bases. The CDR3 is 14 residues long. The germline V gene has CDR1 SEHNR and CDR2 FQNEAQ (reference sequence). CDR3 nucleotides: TGTGCCAGCAGCCAACAGGCCACTAATGAAAAACTGTTTTTT. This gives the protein CASSQQATNEKLFF.

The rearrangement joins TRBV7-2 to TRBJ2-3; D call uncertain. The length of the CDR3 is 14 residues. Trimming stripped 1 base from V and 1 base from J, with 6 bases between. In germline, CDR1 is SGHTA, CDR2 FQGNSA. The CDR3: CASSLDFGTDTQYF. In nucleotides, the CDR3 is TGTGCCAGCAGCTTAGATTTCGGCACAGATACGCAGTATTTT.

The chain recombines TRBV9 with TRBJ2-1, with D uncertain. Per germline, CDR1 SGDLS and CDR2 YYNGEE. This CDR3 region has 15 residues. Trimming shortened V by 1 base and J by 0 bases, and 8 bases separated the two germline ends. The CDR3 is CASSVTTDSYNEQFF. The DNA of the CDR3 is TGTGCCAGCAGCGTAACCACAGACTCCTACAATGAGCAGTTCTTC.

CDR3 nucleotides: TGCGCCAGCAGCCAAGACAGAACCTATGGCTACACCTTC. This gives the protein CASSQDRTYGYTF. The chain employs TRBV4-1 and TRBJ1-2; no firm D call. The V end was cut by 0 bases, the J end by 4 bases, with 6 bases between. Germline assignment: CDR1 MGHRA and CDR2 YSYEKL. This CDR3 spans 13 amino acids.

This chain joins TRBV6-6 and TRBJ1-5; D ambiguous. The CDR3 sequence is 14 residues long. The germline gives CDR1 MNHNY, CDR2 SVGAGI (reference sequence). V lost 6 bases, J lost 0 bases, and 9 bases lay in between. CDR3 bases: TGTGCCAGCAGAAAAGAGAATAGCAATCAGCCCCAGCATTTT. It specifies CASRKENSNQPQHF.

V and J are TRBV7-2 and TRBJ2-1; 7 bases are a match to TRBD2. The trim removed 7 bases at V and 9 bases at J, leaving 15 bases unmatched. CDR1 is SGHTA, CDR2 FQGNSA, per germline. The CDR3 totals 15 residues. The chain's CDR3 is CASTVEGSGLREQFF. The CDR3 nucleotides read TGTGCCAGCACCGTAGAGGGTAGCGGGCTTCGTGAGCAGTTCTTC.

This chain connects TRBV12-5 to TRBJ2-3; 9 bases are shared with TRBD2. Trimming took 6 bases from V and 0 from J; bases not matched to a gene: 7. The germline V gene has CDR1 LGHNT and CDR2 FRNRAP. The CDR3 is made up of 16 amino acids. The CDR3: CASGAGLAASTDTQYF. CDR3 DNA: TGTGCTAGTGGAGCGGGACTAGCAGCTAGCACAGATACGCAGTATTTT.

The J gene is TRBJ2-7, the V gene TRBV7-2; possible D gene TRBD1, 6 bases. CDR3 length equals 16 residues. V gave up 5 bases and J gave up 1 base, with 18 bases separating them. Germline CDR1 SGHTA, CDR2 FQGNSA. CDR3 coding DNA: TGTGCCAGCAGCCGGACCGGGACACTCTCTTCCTACGAGCAGTACTTC. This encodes CASSRTGTLSSYEQYF.

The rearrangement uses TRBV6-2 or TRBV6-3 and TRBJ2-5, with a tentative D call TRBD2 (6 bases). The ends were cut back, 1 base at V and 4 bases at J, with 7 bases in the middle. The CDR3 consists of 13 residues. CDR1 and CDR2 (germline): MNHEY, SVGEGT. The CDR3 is CASSYWGLETQYF. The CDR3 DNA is TGTGCCAGCAGTTACTGGGGACTAGAGACCCAGTACTTC.